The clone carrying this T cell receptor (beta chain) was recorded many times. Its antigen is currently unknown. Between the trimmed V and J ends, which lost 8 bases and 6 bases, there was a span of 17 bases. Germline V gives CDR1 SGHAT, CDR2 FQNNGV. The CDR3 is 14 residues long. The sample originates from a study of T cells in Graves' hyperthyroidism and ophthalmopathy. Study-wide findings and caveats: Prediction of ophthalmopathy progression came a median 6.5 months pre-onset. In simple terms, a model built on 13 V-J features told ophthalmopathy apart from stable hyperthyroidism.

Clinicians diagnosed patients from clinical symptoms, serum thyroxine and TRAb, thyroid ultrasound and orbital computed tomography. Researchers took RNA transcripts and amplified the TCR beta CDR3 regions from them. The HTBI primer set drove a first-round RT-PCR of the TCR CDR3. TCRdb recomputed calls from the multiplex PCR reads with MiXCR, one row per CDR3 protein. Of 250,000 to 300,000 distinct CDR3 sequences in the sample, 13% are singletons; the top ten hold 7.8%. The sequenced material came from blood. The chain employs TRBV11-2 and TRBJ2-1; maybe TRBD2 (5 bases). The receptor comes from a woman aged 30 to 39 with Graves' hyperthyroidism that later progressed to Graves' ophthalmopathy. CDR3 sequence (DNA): TGTGCCAGCGGAGCGGACCTGCTACCCAATGAGCAGTTCTTC. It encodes CASGADLLPNEQFF.